What follows are 3 T cell receptor beta chains derived from one specimen sequenced in a study of cytomegalovirus exposure and HLA in healthy donors. PCR amplification relied on 60 Vbeta primers (plus 13 Jbeta primers). Sequencing was performed with immunoSEQ multiplex PCR; in TCRdb, only in-frame clones are kept and a portion is missing. The table shows about 140,000 clones, with roughly 73% occurring only once. What was sequenced was PBMCs. The receptor source for this set is a man in his forties in good health and CMV-seronegative.

The rearrangement links TRBV5-1 to TRBJ1-4; the match to TRBD1 covers 8 bases. In germline, CDR1 is SGHRS, CDR2 YFSETQ. V lost 0 bases to trimming and J lost 0 bases; unmatched junction nucleotides: 1. The CDR3 has 16 amino acids. CDR3 sequence reads: CASSLDRGATNEKLFF. The CDR3 coding sequence is TGCGCCAGCAGCTTGGACAGGGGGGCAACTAATGAAAAACTGTTTTTT.

Of note for this clone: The same CDR3 also results from other DNA sequences found in this sample. The J gene is TRBJ2-5, the V gene TRBV5-1; 11 nucleotides match TRBD1. Per the germline V gene, CDR1 is SGHRS and CDR2 is YFSETQ. Trimming took 1 base from V and 1 from J; bases not matched to a gene: 3. The CDR3 sequence is 16 residues long. CDR3 in DNA: TGCGCCAGCAGCTTGACCGGGACAGGGGGCCAAGAGACCCAGTACTTC. This codes for CASSLTGTGGQETQYF.

V gene TRBV2 combines with J gene TRBJ2-1; D gene ambiguous. The V gene lost 3 bases and the J gene lost 3 bases, with 6 bases spanning the gap. The CDR3 sequence is 13 residues long. The germline CDR1 and CDR2 sequences are SNHLY and FYNNEI. The chain's CDR3 is CASSETGYNEQFF. DNA of the CDR3: TGTGCCAGCAGTGAGACGGGCTACAATGAGCAGTTCTTC. Variable domain in full (rest from reference TRBV2 and TRBJ2-1): EPEVTQTPSHQVTQMGQEVILRCVPISNHLYFYWYRQILGQKVEFLVSFYNNEISEKSEIFDDQFSVERPDGSNFTLKIRSTKLEDSAMYFCASSETGYNEQFFGPGTRLTVL.